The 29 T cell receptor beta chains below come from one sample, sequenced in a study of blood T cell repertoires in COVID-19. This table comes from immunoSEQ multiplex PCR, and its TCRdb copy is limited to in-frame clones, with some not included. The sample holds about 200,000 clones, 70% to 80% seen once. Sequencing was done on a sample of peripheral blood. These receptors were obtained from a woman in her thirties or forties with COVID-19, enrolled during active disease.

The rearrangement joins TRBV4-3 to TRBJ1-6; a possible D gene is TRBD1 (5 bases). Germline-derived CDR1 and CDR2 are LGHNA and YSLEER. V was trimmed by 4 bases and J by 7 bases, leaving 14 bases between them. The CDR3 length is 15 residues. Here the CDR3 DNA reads TGCGCCAGCAGCCCTTCGGAGGGGAGAAATTCACCCCTCCACTTT. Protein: CASSPSEGRNSPLHF.

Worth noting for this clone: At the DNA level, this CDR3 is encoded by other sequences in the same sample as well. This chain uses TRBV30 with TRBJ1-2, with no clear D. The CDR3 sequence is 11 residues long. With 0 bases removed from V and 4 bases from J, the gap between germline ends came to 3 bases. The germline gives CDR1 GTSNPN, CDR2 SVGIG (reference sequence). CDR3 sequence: CAWSVAYGYTF. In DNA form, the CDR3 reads TGTGCCTGGAGTGTAGCCTATGGCTACACCTTC.

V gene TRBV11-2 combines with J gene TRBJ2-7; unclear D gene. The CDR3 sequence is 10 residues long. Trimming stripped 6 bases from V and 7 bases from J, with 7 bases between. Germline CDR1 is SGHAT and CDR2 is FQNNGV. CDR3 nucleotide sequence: TGTGCCAGCAGTTCAGGAGAGCAGTACTTC. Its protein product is CASSSGEQYF.

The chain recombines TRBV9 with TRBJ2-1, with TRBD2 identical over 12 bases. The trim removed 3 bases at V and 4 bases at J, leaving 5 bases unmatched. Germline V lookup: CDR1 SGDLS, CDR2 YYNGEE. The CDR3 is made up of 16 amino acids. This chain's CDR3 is CASSATSGGLYNEQFF. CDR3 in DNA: TGTGCCAGCAGCGCTACTAGCGGGGGGCTTTACAATGAGCAGTTCTTC.

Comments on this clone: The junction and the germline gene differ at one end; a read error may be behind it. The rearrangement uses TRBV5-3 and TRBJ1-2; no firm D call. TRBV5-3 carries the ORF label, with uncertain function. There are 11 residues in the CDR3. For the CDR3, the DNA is TGTGCCAGAAGCTTGACCCAGAGGCCGTTCTTC. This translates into CARSLTQRPFF.

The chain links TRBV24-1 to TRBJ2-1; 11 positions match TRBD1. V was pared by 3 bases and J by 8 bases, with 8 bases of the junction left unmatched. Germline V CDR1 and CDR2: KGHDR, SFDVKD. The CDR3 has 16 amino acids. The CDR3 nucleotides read TGTGCCACCAGTGATCCCACCGGACAGGGGGCGGATGAGCAGTTCTTC. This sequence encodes CATSDPTGQGADEQFF.

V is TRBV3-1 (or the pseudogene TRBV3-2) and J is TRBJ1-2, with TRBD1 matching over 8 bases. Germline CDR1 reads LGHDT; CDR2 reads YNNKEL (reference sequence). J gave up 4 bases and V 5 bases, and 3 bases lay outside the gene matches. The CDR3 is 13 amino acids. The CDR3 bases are TGTGCCAGCAGCTTCGGACAGGGCTATGGCTACACCTTC. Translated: CASSFGQGYGYTF.

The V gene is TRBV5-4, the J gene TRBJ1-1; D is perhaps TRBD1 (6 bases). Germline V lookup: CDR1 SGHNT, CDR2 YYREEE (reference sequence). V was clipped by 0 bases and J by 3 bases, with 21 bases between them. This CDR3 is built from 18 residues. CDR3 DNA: TGTGCCAGCAGCTTGGTGGGAGGCAGTGAGCGGGGGCACACTGAAGCTTTCTTT. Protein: CASSLVGGSERGHTEAFF.

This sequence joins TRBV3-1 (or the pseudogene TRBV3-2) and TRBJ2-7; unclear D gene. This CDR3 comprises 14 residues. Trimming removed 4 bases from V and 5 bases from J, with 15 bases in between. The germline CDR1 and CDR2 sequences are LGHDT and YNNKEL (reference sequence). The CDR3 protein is CASSRQPTENEQYF. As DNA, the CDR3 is TGTGCCAGCAGCCGTCAGCCCACGGAGAACGAGCAGTACTTC.

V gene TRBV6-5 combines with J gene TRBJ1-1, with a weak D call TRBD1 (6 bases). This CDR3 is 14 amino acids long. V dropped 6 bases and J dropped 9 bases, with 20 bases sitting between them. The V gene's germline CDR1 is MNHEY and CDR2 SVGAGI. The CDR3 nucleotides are TGTGCCAGCAGATATCGACGGACAGTTTTAAAAGCTTTCTTT. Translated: CASRYRRTVLKAFF.

CDR3 protein: CASSLAGGYGYTF. CDR3 in DNA: TGTGCCAGCAGCTTAGCAGGGGGCTATGGCTACACCTTC. This chain links TRBV11-2 with TRBJ1-2; 7 bases map to TRBD1. The CDR3 length is 13 residues. Germline assignment: CDR1 SGHAT and CDR2 FQNNGV. Unmatched junction bases numbered 0, after V lost 1 base and J lost 4 bases.

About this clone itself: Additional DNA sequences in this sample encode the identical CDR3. The CDR3 nucleotides are TGTGCCAGCAGCGCCGACAGGGGGCGTGAAAAACTGTTTTTT. Its translation is CASSADRGREKLFF. The chain links TRBV9 to TRBJ1-4; TRBD1 matches at 10 bases. This CDR3 contains 14 residues. Trimming at V came to 3 bases and at J to 7 bases, leaving 3 bases not matched to a gene. The germline V gene encodes CDR1 SGDLS and CDR2 YYNGEE. Complete variable domain (other parts from reference TRBV9 and TRBJ1-4): DSGVTQTPKHLITATGQRVTLRCSPRSGDLSVYWYQQSLDQGLQFLIQYYNGEERAKGNILERFSAQQFPDLHSELNLSSLELGDSALYFCASSADRGREKLFFGSGTQLSVL.

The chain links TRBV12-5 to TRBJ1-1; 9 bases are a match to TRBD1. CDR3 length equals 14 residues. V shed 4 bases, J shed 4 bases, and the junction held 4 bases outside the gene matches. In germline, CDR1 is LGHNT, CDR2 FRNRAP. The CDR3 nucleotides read TGTGCTAGTGGTTACGGGACAGGGACCACTGAAGCTTTCTTT. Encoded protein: CASGYGTGTTEAFF.

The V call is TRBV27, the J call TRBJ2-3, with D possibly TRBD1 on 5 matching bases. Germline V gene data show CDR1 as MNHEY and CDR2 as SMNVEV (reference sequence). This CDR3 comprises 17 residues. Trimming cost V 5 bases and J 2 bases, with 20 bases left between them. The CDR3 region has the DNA TGTGCCAGCAGTCTCTTTAGAGCAGGGCCACTCACAGATACGCAGTATTTT. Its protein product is CASSLFRAGPLTDTQYF.

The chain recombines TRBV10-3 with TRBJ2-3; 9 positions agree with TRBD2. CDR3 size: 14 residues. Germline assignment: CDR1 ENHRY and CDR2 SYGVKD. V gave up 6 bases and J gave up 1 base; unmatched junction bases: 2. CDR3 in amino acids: CAIRKREGTDTQYF. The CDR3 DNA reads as TGTGCCATCAGGAAGCGGGAGGGCACAGATACGCAGTATTTT.

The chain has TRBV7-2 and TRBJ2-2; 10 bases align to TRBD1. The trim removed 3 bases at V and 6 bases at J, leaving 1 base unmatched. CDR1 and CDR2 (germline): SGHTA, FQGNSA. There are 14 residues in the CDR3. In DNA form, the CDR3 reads TGTGCCAGCAGCTTGGGGACAGGGGCCGGGGAGCTGTTTTTT. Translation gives CASSLGTGAGELFF.

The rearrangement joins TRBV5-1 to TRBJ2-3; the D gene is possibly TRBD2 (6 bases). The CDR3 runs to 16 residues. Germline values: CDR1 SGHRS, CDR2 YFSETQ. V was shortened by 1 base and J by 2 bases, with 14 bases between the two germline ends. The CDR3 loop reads CASSLLTSPLTDTQYF. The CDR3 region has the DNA TGCGCCAGCAGCTTGCTTACTAGCCCCCTCACAGATACGCAGTATTTT.

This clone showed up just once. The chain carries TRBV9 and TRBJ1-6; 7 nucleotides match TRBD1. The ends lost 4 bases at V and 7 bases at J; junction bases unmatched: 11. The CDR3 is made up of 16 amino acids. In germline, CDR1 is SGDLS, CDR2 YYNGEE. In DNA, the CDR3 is TGTGCCAGCAGCCGGGGCGGCGGGACAGAGAATTCACCCCTCCACTTT. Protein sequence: CASSRGGGTENSPLHF.

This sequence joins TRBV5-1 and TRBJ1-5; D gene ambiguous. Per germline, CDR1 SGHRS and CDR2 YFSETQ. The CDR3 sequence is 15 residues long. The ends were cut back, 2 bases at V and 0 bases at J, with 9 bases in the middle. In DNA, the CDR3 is TGCGCCAGCAGCTTCGGAGCGGATAGCAATCAGCCCCAGCATTTT. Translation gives CASSFGADSNQPQHF.

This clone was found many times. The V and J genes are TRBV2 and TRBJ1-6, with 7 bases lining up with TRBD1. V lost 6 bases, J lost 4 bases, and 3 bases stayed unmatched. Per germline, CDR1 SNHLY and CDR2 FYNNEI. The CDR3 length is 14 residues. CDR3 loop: CASSSGQYNSPLHF. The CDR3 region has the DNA TGTGCCAGCAGCTCGGGACAGTATAATTCACCCCTCCACTTT.

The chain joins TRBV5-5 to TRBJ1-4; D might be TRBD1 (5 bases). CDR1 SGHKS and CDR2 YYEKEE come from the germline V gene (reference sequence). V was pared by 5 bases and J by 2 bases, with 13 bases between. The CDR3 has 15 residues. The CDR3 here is CASSMTRQTNEKLFF. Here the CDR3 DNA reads TGTGCCAGCAGTATGACCCGACAGACTAATGAAAAACTGTTTTTT.

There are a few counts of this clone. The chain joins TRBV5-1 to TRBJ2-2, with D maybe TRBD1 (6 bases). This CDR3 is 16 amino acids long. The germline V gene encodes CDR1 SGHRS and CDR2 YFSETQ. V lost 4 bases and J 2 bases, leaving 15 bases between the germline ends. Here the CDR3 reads CASSNDRSLNTGELFF. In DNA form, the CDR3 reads TGCGCCAGCAGCAACGACAGGAGTTTAAACACCGGGGAGCTGTTTTTT.

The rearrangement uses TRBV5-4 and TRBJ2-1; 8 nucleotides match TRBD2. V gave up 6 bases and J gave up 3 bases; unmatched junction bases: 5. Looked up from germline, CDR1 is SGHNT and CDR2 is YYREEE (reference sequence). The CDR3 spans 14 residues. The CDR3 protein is CASKAGDRYNEQFF. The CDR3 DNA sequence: TGTGCCAGCAAAGCGGGAGATCGCTACAATGAGCAGTTCTTC.

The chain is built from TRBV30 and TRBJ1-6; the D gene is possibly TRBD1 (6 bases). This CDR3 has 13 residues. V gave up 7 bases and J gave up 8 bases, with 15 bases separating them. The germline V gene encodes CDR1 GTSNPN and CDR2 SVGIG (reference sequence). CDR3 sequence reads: CALQGAGDSPLHF. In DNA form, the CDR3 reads TGTGCCTTACAGGGTGCGGGGGATTCACCCCTCCACTTT.

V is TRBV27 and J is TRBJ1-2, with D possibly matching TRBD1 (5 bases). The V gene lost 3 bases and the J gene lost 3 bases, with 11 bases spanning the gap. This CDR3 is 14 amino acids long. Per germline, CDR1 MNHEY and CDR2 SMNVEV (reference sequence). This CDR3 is CASSFRRGDYGYTF. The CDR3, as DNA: TGTGCCAGCAGTTTTCGGAGGGGTGACTATGGCTACACCTTC.

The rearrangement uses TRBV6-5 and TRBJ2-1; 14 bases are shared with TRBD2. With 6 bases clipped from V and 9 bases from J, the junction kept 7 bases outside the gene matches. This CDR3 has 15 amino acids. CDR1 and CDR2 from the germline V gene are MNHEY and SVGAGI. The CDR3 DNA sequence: TGTGCCAGCAGACCCGGGACTAGCGGGAGAAGTGAGCAGTTCTTC. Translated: CASRPGTSGRSEQFF.

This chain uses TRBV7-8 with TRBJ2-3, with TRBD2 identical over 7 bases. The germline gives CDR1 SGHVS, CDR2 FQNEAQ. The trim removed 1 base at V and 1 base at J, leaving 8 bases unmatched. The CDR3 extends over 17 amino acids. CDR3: CASSLDESGMGTDTQYF. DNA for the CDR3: TGTGCCAGCAGCTTAGATGAGAGCGGGATGGGCACAGATACGCAGTATTTT. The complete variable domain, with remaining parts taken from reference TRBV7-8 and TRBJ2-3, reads GAGVSQSPRYKVAKRGQDVALRCDPISGHVSLFWYQQALGQGPEFLTYFQNEAQLDKSGLPSDRFFAERPEGSVSTLKIQRTQQEDSAVYLCASSLDESGMGTDTQYFGPGTRLTVL.

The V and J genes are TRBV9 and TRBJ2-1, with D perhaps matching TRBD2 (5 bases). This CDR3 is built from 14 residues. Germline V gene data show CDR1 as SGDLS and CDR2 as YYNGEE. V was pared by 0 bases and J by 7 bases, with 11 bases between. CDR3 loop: CASSVAPLVNEQFF. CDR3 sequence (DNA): TGTGCCAGCAGCGTAGCCCCACTAGTTAATGAGCAGTTCTTC.

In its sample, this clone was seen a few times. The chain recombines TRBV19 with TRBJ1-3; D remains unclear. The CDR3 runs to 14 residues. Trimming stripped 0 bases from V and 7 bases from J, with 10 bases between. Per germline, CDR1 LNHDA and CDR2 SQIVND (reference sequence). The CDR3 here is CASSIDRERNTIYF. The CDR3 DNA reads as TGTGCCAGTAGTATAGATCGGGAGCGGAACACCATATATTTT. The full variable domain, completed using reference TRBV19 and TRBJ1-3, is DGGITQSPKYLFRKEGQNVTLSCEQNLNHDAMYWYRQDPGQGLRLIYYSQIVNDFQKGDIAEGYSVSREKKESFPLTVTSAQKNPTAFYLCASSIDRERNTIYFGEGSWLTVV.